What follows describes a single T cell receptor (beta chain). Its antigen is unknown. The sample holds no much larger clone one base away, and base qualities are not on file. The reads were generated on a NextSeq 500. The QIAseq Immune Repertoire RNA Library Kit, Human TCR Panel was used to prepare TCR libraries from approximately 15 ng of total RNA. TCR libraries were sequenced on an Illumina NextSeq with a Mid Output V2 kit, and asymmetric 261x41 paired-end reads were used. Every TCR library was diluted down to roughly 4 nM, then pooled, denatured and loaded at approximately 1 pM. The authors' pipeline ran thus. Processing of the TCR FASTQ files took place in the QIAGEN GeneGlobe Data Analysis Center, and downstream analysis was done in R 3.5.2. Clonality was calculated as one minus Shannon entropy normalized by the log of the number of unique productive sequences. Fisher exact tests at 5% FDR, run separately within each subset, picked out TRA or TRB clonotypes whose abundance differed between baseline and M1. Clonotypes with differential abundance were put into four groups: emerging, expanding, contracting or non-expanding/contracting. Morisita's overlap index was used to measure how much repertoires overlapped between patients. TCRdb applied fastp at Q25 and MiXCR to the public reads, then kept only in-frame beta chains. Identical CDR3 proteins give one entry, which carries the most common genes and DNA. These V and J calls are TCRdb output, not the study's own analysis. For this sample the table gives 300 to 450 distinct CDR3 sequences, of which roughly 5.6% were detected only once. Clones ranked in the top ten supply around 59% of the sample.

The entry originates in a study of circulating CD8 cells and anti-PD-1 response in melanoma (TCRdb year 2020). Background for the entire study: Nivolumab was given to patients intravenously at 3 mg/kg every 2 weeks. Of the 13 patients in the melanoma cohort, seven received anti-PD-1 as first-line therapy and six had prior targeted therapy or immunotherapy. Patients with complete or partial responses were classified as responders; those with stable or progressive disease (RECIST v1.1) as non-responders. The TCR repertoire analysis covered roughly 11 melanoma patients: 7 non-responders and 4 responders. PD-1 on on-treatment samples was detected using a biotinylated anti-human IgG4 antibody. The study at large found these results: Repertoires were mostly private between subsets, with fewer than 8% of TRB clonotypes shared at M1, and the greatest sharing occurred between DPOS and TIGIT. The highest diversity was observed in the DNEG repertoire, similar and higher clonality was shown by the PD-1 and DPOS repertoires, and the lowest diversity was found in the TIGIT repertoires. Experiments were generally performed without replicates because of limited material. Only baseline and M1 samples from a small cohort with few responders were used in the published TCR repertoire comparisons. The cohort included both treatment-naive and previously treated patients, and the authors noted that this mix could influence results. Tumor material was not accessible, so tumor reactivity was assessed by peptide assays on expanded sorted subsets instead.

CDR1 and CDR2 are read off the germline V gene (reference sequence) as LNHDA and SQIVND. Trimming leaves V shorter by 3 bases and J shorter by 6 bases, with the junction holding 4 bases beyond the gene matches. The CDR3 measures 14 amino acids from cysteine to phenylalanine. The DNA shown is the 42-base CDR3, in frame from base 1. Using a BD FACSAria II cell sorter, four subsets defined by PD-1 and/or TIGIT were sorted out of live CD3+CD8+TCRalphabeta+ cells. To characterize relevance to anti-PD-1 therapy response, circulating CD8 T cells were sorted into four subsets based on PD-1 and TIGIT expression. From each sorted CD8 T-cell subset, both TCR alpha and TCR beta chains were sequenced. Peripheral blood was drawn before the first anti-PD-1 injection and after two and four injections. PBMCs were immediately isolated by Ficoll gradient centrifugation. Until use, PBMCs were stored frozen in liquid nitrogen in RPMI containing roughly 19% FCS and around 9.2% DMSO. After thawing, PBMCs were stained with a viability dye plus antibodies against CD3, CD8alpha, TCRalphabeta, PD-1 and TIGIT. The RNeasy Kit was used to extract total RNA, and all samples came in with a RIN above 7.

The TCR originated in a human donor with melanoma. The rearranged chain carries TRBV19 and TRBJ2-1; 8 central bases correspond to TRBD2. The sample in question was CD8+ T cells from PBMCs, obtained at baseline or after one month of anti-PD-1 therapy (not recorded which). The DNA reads TGTGCCAGTAGTATGGACGGGGGGGCCAATGAGCAGTTCTTC. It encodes CASSMDGGANEQFF.